This passage covers 24 T cell receptor beta chains from one sample sequenced in a study of OX40 agonist ivuxolimab in advanced cancers. Produced via immunoSEQ multiplex PCR; TCRdb's table is partial and in-frame only. The data hold about 100,000 clones, with about 88% observed a single time. The sample in question was CD4+ or CD8+ T cells sorted from blood, obtained in a trial of the OX40 agonist ivuxolimab. The origin of the receptors is an adult with an advanced solid tumor such as melanoma, head and neck, liver or kidney cancer.

The J gene is TRBJ2-1, the V gene TRBV9; D possibly corresponds to TRBD1 (6 bases). Germline V CDR1 and CDR2: SGDLS, YYNGEE. The germline V and J ends were trimmed by 2 bases and 5 bases, with 17 bases remaining between them. CDR3 size: 16 residues. In DNA form, the CDR3 reads TGTGCCAGCAGCGTGGGTCTCCAAGCAGGGGACAATGAGCAGTTCTTC. Protein product: CASSVGLQAGDNEQFF.

The V and J genes are TRBV27 and TRBJ2-7, with a possible D match to TRBD2 (6 bases). Trimming took 9 bases from V and 0 from J, leaving 9 bases between them. CDR1 and CDR2 (germline): MNHEY, SMNVEV (reference sequence). This CDR3 region has 12 residues. The CDR3 spells CASGRSSYEQYF. CDR3 in DNA: TGTGCCAGTGGGAGGTCCTCCTACGAGCAGTACTTC.

The chain couples TRBV19 to TRBJ2-5; D is undetermined. The CDR3 has 13 amino acids. Deletions cut 3 bases from V and 7 bases from J, with 12 bases between. Germline V gene lookup returns CDR1 LNHDA and CDR2 SQIVND (reference sequence). The CDR3 sequence is CASSMGRIPTQYF. In nucleotides, the CDR3 is TGTGCCAGTAGTATGGGCAGGATTCCGACCCAGTACTTC.

The rearrangement joins TRBV7-9 to TRBJ2-3; 8 nucleotides line up with TRBD2. V lost 5 bases and J lost 4; bases outside the gene matches: 11. The V gene's germline CDR1 is SEHNR and CDR2 FQNEAQ (reference sequence). The CDR3 length is 16 residues. The CDR3: CASSPPGTRASDTQYF. CDR3 DNA sequence: TGTGCCAGCAGCCCCCCCGGGACTAGGGCGTCAGATACGCAGTATTTT.

V usage is TRBV23-1 and J usage is TRBJ1-4; 7 nucleotides line up with TRBD1. TRBV23-1 is annotated as an ORF whose role is uncertain. This CDR3 spans 22 amino acids. V was clipped by 4 bases and J by 0 bases; unmatched bases: 23. CDR3 sequence reads: CASSPQWVAAGGGCSTNEKLFF. CDR3 sequence (DNA): TGCGCCAGCAGTCCTCAGTGGGTGGCGGCAGGGGGGGGTTGTTCAACTAATGAAAAACTGTTTTTT.

The sample holds one count of this clone. This rearrangement joins TRBV30 to TRBJ2-1, with 11 bases matching TRBD2. Unmatched junction bases numbered 8, after V lost 3 bases and J lost 1 base. CDR1 is GTSNPN, CDR2 SVGIG, per germline (reference sequence). CDR3 length: 17 amino acids. DNA for the CDR3: TGTGCCTGGAGCCCAGGGGGACTAGCGGATTCCTACAATGAGCAGTTCTTC. It specifies CAWSPGGLADSYNEQFF.

This chain links TRBV5-1 with TRBJ1-1; 7 positions agree with TRBD1. There are 17 residues in the CDR3. CDR1 and CDR2 from the germline V gene are SGHRS and YFSETQ. With V trimmed by 6 bases and J by 5 bases, 19 bases remained unmatched. The DNA of the CDR3 is TGCGCCAGCACCGAACAGGGGCTCTCCCTCTTGGGGACTGAAGCTTTCTTT. Protein sequence: CASTEQGLSLLGTEAFF.

The chain joins TRBV5-6 to TRBJ1-2, with TRBD1 matching over 7 bases. V gave up 5 bases and J gave up 4 bases; unmatched junction bases: 5. Germline assignment: CDR1 SGHDT and CDR2 YYEEEE. This CDR3 is 13 amino acids long. In DNA, the CDR3 is TGTGCCAGCAGAAAAACAGGGGTCTATGGCTACACCTTC. Its protein product is CASRKTGVYGYTF.

This chain links TRBV6-1 with TRBJ1-2; 8 bases are a match to TRBD1. Germline CDR1 is MNHNS and CDR2 is SASEGT. The CDR3 runs to 13 residues. The V segment lost 6 bases and the J segment 3 bases; nucleotides outside the gene matches: 3. Here the CDR3 DNA reads TGTGCCAGCAGGTTGACAGGGGACTATGGCTACACCTTC. This codes for CASRLTGDYGYTF.

The chain combines TRBV12-5 with TRBJ1-5; D is unresolved. V dropped 8 bases and J dropped 0 bases, with 5 bases sitting between them. CDR1 and CDR2 from the germline V gene are LGHNT and FRNRAP. The CDR3 is made up of 12 amino acids. The CDR3 sequence is CASSISNQPQHF. The CDR3 DNA reads as TGTGCTAGTTCCATTAGCAATCAGCCCCAGCATTTT.

J is TRBJ1-5 and V is TRBV7-2, with 8 bases fitting TRBD1. Germline trimming cut 5 bases from V and 2 bases from J; bases unmatched to any gene: 5. Germline CDR1 reads SGHTA; CDR2 reads FQGNSA. This CDR3 spans 15 amino acids. This chain's CDR3 is CASSQGAQGNQPQHF. DNA for the CDR3: TGTGCCAGCAGCCAGGGGGCCCAGGGCAATCAGCCCCAGCATTTT.

This clone occurred once. The chain uses TRBV6-1 and TRBJ2-2, with TRBD1 matching over 8 bases. Trimming took 5 bases from V and 4 from J; bases not matched to a gene: 3. Per germline, CDR1 MNHNS and CDR2 SASEGT. CDR3 length: 14 residues. The CDR3 coding sequence is TGTGCCAGCAGTAGGACAGGGAGCACCGGGGAGCTGTTTTTT. It is translated as CASSRTGSTGELFF.

This rearrangement joins TRBV18 to TRBJ2-2, with 12 positions matching TRBD1. Germline CDR1 reads KGHSH; CDR2 reads LQKENI. Trimming took 3 bases from V and 7 from J; bases not matched to a gene: 6. The CDR3 extends over 16 amino acids. CDR3 coding DNA: TGTGCCAGCTCACCGCCGGGACAGGGGGCAAACGGGGAGCTGTTTTTT. This sequence encodes CASSPPGQGANGELFF.

The chain uses TRBV25-1 and TRBJ1-4, with D hard to call. Germline lookup yields CDR1 MGHDK and CDR2 SYGVNS. The V and J ends lost 0 bases and 10 bases respectively, with 9 bases between them. This CDR3 contains 13 residues. This chain's CDR3 is CASSEYGDGKLFF. CDR3 nucleotides: TGTGCCAGCAGTGAATATGGAGACGGAAAACTGTTTTTT.

The chain couples TRBV30 to TRBJ1-6; D not resolved. Looked up from germline, CDR1 is GTSNPN and CDR2 is SVGIG (reference sequence). The CDR3 covers 16 residues. Trimming removed 2 bases from V and 0 bases from J, with 11 bases in between. The CDR3 bases are TGTGCCTGGAGTAGGGTCGGAAACTCCTATAATTCACCCCTCCACTTT. Translation gives CAWSRVGNSYNSPLHF.

The CDR3 spells CASSLGQAGNYGYTF. In DNA, the CDR3 is TGTGCCAGCAGCTTAGGCCAGGCAGGCAACTATGGCTACACCTTC. The V gene is TRBV11-1, the J gene TRBJ1-2; no reliable D call. This CDR3 has 15 residues. V was pared by 1 base and J by 2 bases, with 11 bases between. From germline, CDR1 is SGHAT and CDR2 FQDESV (reference sequence).

The chain carries TRBV19 and TRBJ1-3; D remains unclear. CDR3 length: 16 amino acids. Per the germline V gene, CDR1 is LNHDA and CDR2 is SQIVND (reference sequence). V lost 6 bases, J lost 0 bases, and 15 bases lay in between. CDR3 DNA: TGTGCCAGTAGGAATCCTCGACTGAGCTCTGGAAACACCATATATTTT. It codes for CASRNPRLSSGNTIYF.

The chain has TRBV7-9 and TRBJ2-6; the D is unclear. Trimming removed 5 bases from V and 0 bases from J, with 5 bases in between. This CDR3 contains 14 residues. CDR1 is SEHNR, CDR2 FQNEAQ, per germline (reference sequence). This chain's CDR3 is CASSTLSGANVLTF. CDR3 in DNA: TGTGCCAGCAGCACCCTCTCTGGGGCCAACGTCCTGACTTTC.

The chain couples TRBV2 to TRBJ1-1; tentatively, D is TRBD1 (6 bases). Trimming removed 8 bases from V and 6 bases from J, with 19 bases in between. The CDR3 runs to 14 residues. The germline V gene encodes CDR1 SNHLY and CDR2 FYNNEI. The DNA of the CDR3 is TGTGCCAGCCCCACTATCAGGGAGGGGGCTGAAGCTTTCTTT. Residues: CASPTIREGAEAFF.

The rearrangement uses TRBV27 and TRBJ2-2; 7 bases agree with TRBD1. The CDR3 loop spans 16 amino acids. Germline V gene lookup returns CDR1 MNHEY and CDR2 SMNVEV (reference sequence). With V trimmed by 5 bases and J by 0 bases, 6 bases remained unmatched. The DNA for the CDR3 is TGTGCCAGCAGTCAATACAGGGGCGCGAACACCGGGGAGCTGTTTTTT. Translation gives CASSQYRGANTGELFF.

This chain connects TRBV27 to TRBJ1-4; D gene unclear. The V and J ends lost 6 bases and 0 bases respectively, with 11 bases between them. Germline CDR1 reads MNHEY; CDR2 reads SMNVEV (reference sequence). The CDR3 sequence is 15 residues long. DNA for the CDR3: TGTGCCAGCAGAGTCGGAACTGCAACTAATGAAAAACTGTTTTTT. This sequence encodes CASRVGTATNEKLFF. Together with reference TRBV27 and TRBJ1-4, the CDR3 gives the full variable domain: EAQVTQNPRYLITVTGKKLTVTCSQNMNHEYMSWYRQDPGLGLRQIYYSMNVEVTDKGDVPEGYKVSRKEKRNFPLILESPSPNQTSLYFCASRVGTATNEKLFFGSGTQLSVL.

The chain couples TRBV12-5 to TRBJ2-2, with 8 bases that match TRBD2. The CDR3 has 16 amino acids. CDR1 and CDR2 from the germline V gene are LGHNT and FRNRAP. J was trimmed by 3 bases and V by 0 bases; bases with no gene match: 3. The CDR3 nucleotides read TGTGCTAGTGGTTTGGTACCAGCGGGAGACACCGGGGAGCTGTTTTTT. The encoded protein is CASGLVPAGDTGELFF.

This chain links TRBV27 with TRBJ1-5; D may be TRBD1 (5 bases). The CDR3 length is 14 residues. CDR1 is MNHEY, CDR2 SMNVEV, per germline (reference sequence). The V end lost 3 bases, the J end lost 3 bases, and 9 bases lay between the germline ends. The DNA of the CDR3 is TGTGCCAGCAGTTTCGAGGGGACCAATCAGCCCCAGCATTTT. This codes for CASSFEGTNQPQHF.

This clone occurred once. V is TRBV19 and J is TRBJ2-5, with D hard to call. CDR3 size: 15 residues. Trimming removed 6 bases from V and 4 bases from J, with 18 bases in between. The germline V gene has CDR1 LNHDA and CDR2 SQIVND (reference sequence). The CDR3 loop reads CASSMGDRSLETQYF. The CDR3 region has the DNA TGTGCCAGTAGCATGGGTGACCGCAGTTTAGAGACCCAGTACTTC.